The source of this TCR beta chain is a study of molecular identifiers for immune sequencing clone quantification. Bulk TCR libraries were made with methods that had been previously described and with listed TCR primers. A single record per CDR3 protein comes from TCRdb applying MiXCR to the PCR reads. This table holds approximately 97,000 distinct CDR3 sequences, 20% to 30% found once. The naive CD8 libraries originated from between 20,000 and 1,000,000 sorted cells and drew on 10%, 30% or 50% RNA. The sorting of naive CD8 T cells used the CD8+CD4-CCR7+CD45RA+ phenotype. CDR1 is MNHEY and CDR2 is SMNVEV in the germline V gene (reference sequence). The CDR3 consists of 12 residues. V gave up 6 bases and J gave up 9 bases; unmatched junction bases: 5. The table lists this clonotype with many counts.

Sequencing input: naive CD8+ T cells from blood, with Jurkat cell RNA spiked in. Subset of the sample: FACS-sorted CD8+CD4-CCR7+CD45RA+ naive T cells. The chain carries TRBV27 and TRBJ2-1; TRBD1 matches at 7 bases. The receptor was derived from a human donor in good health. Some libraries in this study had Jurkat cell RNA spiked in. The CDR3 coding sequence is TGTGCCAGCAGCGACAGGGTTTTTGAGCAGTTCTTC. This gives the protein CASSDRVFEQFF.